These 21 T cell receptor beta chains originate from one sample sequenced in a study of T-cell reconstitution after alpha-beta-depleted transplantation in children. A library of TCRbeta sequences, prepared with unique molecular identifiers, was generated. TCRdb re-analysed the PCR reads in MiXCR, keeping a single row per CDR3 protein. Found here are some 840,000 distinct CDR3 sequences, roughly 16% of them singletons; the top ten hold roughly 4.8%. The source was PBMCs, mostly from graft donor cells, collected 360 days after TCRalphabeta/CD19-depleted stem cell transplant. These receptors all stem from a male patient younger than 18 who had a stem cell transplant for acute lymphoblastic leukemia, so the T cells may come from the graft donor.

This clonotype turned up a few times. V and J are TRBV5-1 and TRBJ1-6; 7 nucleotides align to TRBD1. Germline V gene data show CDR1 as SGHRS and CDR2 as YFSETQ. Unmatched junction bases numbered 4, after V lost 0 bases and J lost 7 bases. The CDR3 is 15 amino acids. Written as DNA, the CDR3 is TGCGCCAGCAGCTTGGCGAGGGGGCAGAATTCACCCCTCCACTTT. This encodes CASSLARGQNSPLHF.

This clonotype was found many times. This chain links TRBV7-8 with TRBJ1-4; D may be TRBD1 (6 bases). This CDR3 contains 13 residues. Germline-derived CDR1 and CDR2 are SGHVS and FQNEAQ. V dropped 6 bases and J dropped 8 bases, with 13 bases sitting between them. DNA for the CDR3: TGTGCCAGCAGTCCCCGGGGGGGCGAAAAACTGTTTTTT. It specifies CASSPRGGEKLFF. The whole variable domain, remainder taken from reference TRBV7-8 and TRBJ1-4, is GAGVSQSPRYKVAKRGQDVALRCDPISGHVSLFWYQQALGQGPEFLTYFQNEAQLDKSGLPSDRFFAERPEGSVSTLKIQRTQQEDSAVYLCASSPRGGEKLFFGSGTQLSVL.

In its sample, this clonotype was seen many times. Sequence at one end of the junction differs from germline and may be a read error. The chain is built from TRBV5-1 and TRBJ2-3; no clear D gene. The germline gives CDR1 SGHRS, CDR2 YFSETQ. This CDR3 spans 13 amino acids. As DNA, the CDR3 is TGCGCCAGCAGCCTCCTCCGCACAGATATGCAGTATTTT. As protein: CASSLLRTDMQYF.

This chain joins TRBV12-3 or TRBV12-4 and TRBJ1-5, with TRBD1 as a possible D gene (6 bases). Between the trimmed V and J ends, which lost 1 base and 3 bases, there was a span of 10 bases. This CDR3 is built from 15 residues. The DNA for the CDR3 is TGTGCCAGCAGTTTAGTAGGACAGCCCAATCAGCCCCAGCATTTT. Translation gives CASSLVGQPNQPQHF.

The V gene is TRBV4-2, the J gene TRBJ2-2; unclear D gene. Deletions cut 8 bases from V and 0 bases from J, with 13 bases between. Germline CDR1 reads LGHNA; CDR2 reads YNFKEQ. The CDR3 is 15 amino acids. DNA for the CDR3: TGTGCCAGCGAGTCCTTGCAATCGAACACCGGGGAGCTGTTTTTT. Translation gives CASESLQSNTGELFF.

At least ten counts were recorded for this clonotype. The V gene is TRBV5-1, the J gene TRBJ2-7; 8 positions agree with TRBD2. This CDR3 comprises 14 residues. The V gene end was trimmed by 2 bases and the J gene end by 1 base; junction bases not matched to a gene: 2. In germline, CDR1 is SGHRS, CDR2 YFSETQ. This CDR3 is CASSLERGSYEQYF. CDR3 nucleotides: TGCGCCAGCAGCTTAGAGCGGGGGTCCTACGAGCAGTACTTC.

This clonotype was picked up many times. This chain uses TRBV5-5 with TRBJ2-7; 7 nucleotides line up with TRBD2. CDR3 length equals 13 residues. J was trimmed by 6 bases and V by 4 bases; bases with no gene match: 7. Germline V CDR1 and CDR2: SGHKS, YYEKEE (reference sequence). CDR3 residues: CASSPRLAPEQYF. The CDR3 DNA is TGTGCCAGCAGCCCTAGACTAGCCCCCGAGCAGTACTTC.

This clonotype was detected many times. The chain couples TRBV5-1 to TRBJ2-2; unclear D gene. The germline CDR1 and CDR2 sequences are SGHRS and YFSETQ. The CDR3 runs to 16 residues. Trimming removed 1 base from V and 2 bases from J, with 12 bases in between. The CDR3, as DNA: TGCGCCAGCAGCTTGTTGTCGGGCCCTAACACCGGGGAGCTGTTTTTT. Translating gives CASSLLSGPNTGELFF.

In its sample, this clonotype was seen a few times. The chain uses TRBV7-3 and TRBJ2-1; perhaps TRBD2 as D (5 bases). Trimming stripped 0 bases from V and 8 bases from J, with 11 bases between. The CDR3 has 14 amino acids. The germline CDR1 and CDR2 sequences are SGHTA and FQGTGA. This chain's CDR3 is CASSLTRVLDEQFF. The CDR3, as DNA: TGTGCCAGCAGCTTAACGCGGGTCTTGGATGAGCAGTTCTTC.

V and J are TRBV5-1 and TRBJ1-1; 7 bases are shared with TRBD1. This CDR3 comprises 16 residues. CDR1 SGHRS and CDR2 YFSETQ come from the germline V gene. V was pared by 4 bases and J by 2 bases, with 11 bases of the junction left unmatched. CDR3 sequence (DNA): TGCGCCAGCAGCCCAGGGACAGACCGAATTAACACTGAAGCTTTCTTT. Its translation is CASSPGTDRINTEAFF.

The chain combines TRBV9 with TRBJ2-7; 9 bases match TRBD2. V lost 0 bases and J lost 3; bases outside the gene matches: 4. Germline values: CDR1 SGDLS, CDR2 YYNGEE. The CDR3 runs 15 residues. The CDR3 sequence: CASSVDLAGYYEQYF. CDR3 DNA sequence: TGTGCCAGCAGCGTAGACCTAGCGGGGTACTACGAGCAGTACTTC.

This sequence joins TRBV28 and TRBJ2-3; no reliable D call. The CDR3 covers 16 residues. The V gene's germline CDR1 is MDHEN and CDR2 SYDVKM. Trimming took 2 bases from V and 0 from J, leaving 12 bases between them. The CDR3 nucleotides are TGTGCCAGCAGTTTAGTGGATCATCCTAGCACAGATACGCAGTATTTT. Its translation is CASSLVDHPSTDTQYF.

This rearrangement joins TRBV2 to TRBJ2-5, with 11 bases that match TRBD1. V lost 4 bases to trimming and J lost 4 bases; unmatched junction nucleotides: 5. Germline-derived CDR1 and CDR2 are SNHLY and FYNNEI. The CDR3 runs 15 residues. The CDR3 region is CASSGTGGRAETQYF. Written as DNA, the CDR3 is TGTGCCAGCAGTGGGACAGGGGGCCGGGCAGAGACCCAGTACTTC.

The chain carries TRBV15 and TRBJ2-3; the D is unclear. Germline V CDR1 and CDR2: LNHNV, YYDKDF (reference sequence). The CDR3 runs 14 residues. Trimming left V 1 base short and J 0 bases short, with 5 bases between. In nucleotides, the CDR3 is TGTGCCACCAGCAGAGTCTCTAGCACAGATACGCAGTATTTT. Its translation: CATSRVSSTDTQYF.

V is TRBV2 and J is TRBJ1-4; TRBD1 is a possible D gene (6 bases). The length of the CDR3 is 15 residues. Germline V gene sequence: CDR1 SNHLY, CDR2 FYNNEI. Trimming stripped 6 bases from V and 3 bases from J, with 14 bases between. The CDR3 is CASRARGAPNEKLFF. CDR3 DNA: TGTGCCAGCAGAGCACGGGGGGCCCCTAATGAAAAACTGTTTTTT.

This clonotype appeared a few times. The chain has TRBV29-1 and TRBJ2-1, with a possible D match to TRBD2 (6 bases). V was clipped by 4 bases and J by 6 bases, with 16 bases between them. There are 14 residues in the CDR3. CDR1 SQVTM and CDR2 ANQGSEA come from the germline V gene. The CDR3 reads CSVGRREVFNEQFF. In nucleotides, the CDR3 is TGCAGCGTTGGCCGCAGGGAGGTCTTCAATGAGCAGTTCTTC.

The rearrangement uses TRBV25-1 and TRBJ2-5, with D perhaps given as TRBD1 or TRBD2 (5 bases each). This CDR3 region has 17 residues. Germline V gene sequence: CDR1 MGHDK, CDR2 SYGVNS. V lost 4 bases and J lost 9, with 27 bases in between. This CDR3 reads CASSGAEGLRGVSAQYF. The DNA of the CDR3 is TGTGCCAGCAGTGGAGCGGAAGGGCTAAGGGGCGTCTCGGCCCAGTACTTC.

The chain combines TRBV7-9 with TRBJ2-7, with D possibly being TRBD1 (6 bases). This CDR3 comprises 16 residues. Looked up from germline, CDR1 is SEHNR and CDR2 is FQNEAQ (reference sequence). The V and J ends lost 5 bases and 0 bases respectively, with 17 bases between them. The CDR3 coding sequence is TGTGCCAGCAGCGACCTCAGGGGTGGAAGCTCCTACGAGCAGTACTTC. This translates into CASSDLRGGSSYEQYF.

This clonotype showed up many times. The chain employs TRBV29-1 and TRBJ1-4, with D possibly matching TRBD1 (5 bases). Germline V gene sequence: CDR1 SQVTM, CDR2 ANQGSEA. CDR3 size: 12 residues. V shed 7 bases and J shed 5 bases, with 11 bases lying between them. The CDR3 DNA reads TGCAGCGGAGGGGTGCACAATGAAAAACTGTTTTTT. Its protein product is CSGGVHNEKLFF.

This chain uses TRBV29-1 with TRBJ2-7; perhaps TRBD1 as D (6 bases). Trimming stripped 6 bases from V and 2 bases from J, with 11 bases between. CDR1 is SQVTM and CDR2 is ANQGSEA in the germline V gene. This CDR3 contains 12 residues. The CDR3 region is CSVLGQTYEQYF. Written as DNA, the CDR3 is TGCAGCGTCCTCGGACAGACCTACGAGCAGTACTTC.

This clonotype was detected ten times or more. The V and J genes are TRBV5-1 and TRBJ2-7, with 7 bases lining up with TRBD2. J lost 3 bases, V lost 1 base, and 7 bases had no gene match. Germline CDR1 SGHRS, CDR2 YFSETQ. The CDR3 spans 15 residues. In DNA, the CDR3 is TGCGCCAGCAGCTTGCGAGGGGAGGGAATCTACGAGCAGTACTTC. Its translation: CASSLRGEGIYEQYF.